Following are 10 T cell receptor beta chains from one sample sequenced in a study of T-cell reconstitution after alpha-beta-depleted transplantation in children. It was with unique molecular identifiers that the TCRbeta library was prepared. TCRdb fed the PCR reads into MiXCR, producing one record per CDR3 protein. The sample shows 120,000 or so distinct CDR3 sequences, approximately 10% of them seen only once. Sequencing used PBMCs from the stem cell graft donor, obtained from the stem cell graft. The receptor set was obtained from a human donor who donated a stem cell graft to a child with acute lymphoblastic leukemia.

The V and J genes are TRBV12-3 or TRBV12-4 and TRBJ2-5, with no clear D. The CDR3 spans 15 residues. V lost 5 bases and J lost 5, with 18 bases in between. The CDR3: CASSEQRVYEETQYF. CDR3 sequence (DNA): TGTGCCAGCAGTGAGCAGAGAGTTTATGAGGAGACCCAGTACTTC.

In its sample, this clonotype was seen many times. The chain has TRBV20-1 and TRBJ1-2; 7 bases are a match to TRBD1. This CDR3 contains 18 residues. V dropped 2 bases and J dropped 0; count of bases not matched to a gene: 15. Germline V gene lookup returns CDR1 DFQATT and CDR2 SNEGSKA (reference sequence). The CDR3 spells CSARTSTTPDRPNYGYTF. The CDR3 bases are TGCAGTGCTAGAACCAGTACGACACCGGACAGGCCTAACTATGGCTACACCTTC.

This clonotype appeared many times. This chain joins TRBV5-4 and TRBJ1-2, with 7 bases matching TRBD1. V trimming: 6 bases; J trimming: 1 base; junction bases outside the gene matches: 9. From germline, CDR1 is SGHNT and CDR2 YYREEE (reference sequence). The CDR3 is 15 residues long. CDR3 DNA: TGTGCCAGCACAGCGCGGGGACAGTATAACTATGGCTACACCTTC. Its protein is CASTARGQYNYGYTF.

This clonotype was counted many times. The rearrangement uses TRBV6-4 and TRBJ1-1, with D hard to call. Trimming left V 0 bases short and J 10 bases short, with 6 bases between. Germline values: CDR1 MRHNA, CDR2 SNTAGT. There are 11 residues in the CDR3. CDR3 sequence reads: CASSDSKGAFF. The CDR3 nucleotides read TGTGCCAGCAGTGACTCGAAGGGAGCTTTCTTT.

At least ten counts were recorded for this clonotype. The chain joins TRBV30 to TRBJ2-7; TRBD1 matches at 9 bases. The V gene's germline CDR1 is GTSNPN and CDR2 SVGIG (reference sequence). Trimming cost V 3 bases and J 4 bases; bases outside gene matches: 4. The CDR3 loop spans 13 amino acids. CDR3 sequence (DNA): TGTGCCTGGAGGCAACAGGGGGCTTACGAGCAGTACTTC. Translated, it gives CAWRQQGAYEQYF. Full variable domain (remainder filled in from reference TRBV30 and TRBJ2-7): SQTIHQWPATLVQPVGSPLSLECTVEGTSNPNLYWYRQAAGRGLQLLFYSVGIGQISSEVPQNLSASRPQDRQFILSSKKLLLSDSGFYLCAWRQQGAYEQYFGPGTRLTVT.

The table lists this clonotype with many counts. V and J are TRBV12-3 or TRBV12-4 and TRBJ2-1; unclear D gene. V dropped 6 bases and J dropped 8 bases, with 8 bases sitting between them. The CDR3 loop spans 11 amino acids. The CDR3 sequence is CASSQIDEQFF. In nucleotides, the CDR3 is TGTGCCAGCAGCCAGATCGATGAGCAGTTCTTC.

This clonotype appeared many times. This chain uses TRBV9 with TRBJ1-3, with D maybe TRBD1 (6 bases). The CDR3 sequence is 18 residues long. Trimming left V 3 bases short and J 0 bases short, with 19 bases between. Per the germline V gene, CDR1 is SGDLS and CDR2 is YYNGEE. CDR3 sequence reads: CASSARDTLELSGNTIYF. The CDR3 coding sequence is TGTGCCAGCAGCGCGCGGGACACTCTAGAACTCTCTGGAAACACCATATATTTT.

This clonotype was counted at least ten times. The V and J genes are TRBV5-1 and TRBJ2-1; perhaps TRBD2 as D (6 bases). The V gene's germline CDR1 is SGHRS and CDR2 YFSETQ. Trimming took 0 bases from V and 1 from J, leaving 11 bases between them. The CDR3 spans 16 residues. Here the CDR3 reads CASSLVATRSYNEQFF. CDR3 nucleotide sequence: TGCGCCAGCAGCTTGGTTGCGACTAGATCCTACAATGAGCAGTTCTTC.

This clonotype was seen repeatedly, ten times or more. This chain links TRBV7-6 with TRBJ1-6, with 9 bases fitting TRBD1. CDR1 and CDR2 (germline): SGHVS, FNYEAQ. CDR3 length equals 17 residues. V gave up 5 bases and J gave up 7 bases; unmatched junction bases: 12. For the CDR3, the DNA is TGTGCCAGCAGCCATGCACAGGGGGCCTATAAAAATTCACCCCTCCACTTT. Residues: CASSHAQGAYKNSPLHF. Full variable domain (missing parts from reference TRBV7-6 and TRBJ1-6): GAGVSQSPRYKVTKRGQDVALRCDPISGHVSLYWYRQALGQGPEFLTYFNYEAQQDKSGLPNDRFSAERPEGSISTLTIQRTEQRDSAMYRCASSHAQGAYKNSPLHFGNGTRLTVT.

This clonotype has ten or more counts. The V and J genes are TRBV15 and TRBJ2-1; D may be TRBD2 (6 bases). CDR1 and CDR2 from the germline V gene are LNHNV and YYDKDF (reference sequence). There are 14 residues in the CDR3. Trimming took 8 bases from V and 0 from J, leaving 11 bases between them. The CDR3 protein is CATLSGGSYNEQFF. The CDR3 DNA reads TGTGCCACCCTTAGCGGCGGCTCCTACAATGAGCAGTTCTTC.